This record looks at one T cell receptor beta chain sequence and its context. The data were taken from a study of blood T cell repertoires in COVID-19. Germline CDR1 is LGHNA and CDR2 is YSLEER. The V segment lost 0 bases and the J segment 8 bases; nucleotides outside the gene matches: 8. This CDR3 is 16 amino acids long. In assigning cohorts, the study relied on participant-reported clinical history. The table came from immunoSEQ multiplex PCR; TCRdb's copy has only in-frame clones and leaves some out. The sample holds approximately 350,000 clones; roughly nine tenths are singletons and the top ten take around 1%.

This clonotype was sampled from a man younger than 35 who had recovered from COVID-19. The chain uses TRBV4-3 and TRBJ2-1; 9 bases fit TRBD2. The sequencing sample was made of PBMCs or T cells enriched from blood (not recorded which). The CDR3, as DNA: TGCGCCAGCAGCCAAGAGTTCCTAGCGGGAATCTATGAGCAGTTCTTC. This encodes CASSQEFLAGIYEQFF.